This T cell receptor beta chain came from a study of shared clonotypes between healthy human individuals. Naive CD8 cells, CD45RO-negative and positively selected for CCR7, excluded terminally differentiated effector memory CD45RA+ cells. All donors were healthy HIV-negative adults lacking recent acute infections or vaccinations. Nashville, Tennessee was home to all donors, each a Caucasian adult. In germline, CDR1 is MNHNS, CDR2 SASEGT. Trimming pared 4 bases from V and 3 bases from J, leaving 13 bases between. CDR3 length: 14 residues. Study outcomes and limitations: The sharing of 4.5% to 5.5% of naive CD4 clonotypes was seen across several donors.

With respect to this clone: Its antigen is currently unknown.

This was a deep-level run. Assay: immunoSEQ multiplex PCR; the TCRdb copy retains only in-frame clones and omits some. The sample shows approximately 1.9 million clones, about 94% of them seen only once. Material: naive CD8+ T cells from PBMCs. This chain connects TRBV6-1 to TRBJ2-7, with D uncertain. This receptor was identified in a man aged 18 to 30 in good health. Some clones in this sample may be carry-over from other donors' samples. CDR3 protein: CASSADGPSYEQYF. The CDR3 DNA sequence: TGTGCCAGCAGTGCGGACGGACCGAGCTACGAGCAGTACTTC.